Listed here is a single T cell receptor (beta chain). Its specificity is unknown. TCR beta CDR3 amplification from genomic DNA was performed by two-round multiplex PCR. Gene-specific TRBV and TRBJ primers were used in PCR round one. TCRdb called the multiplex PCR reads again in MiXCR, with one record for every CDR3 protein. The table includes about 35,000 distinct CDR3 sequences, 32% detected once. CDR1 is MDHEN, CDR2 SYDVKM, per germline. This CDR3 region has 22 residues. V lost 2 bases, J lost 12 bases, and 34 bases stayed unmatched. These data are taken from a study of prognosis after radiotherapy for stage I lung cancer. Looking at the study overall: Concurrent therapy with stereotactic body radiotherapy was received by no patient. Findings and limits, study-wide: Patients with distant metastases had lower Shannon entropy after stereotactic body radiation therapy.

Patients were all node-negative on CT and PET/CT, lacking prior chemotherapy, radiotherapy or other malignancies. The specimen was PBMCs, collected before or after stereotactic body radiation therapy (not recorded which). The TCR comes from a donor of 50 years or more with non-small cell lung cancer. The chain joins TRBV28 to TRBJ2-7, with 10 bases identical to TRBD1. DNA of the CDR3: TGTGCCAGCAGTTTAGGGACAGGGGACCTCACTCAGATAGTTCCTACGAGCAGTACTTGGTACTTC. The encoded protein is CASSLGTGDLTQIVPTSSTWYF.